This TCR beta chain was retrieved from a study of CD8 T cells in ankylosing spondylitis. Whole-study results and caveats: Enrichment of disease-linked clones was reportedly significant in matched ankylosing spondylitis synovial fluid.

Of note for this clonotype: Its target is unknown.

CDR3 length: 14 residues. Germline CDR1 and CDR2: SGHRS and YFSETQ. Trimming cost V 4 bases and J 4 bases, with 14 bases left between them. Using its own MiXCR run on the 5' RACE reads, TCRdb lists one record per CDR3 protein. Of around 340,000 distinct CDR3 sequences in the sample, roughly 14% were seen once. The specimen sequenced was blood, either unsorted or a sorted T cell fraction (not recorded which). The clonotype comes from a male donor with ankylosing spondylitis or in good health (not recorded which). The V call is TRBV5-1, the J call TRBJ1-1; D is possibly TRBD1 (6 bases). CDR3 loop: CASSPRTEGTEAFF. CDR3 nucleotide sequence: TGCGCCAGCAGCCCCCGGACAGAAGGCACTGAAGCTTTCTTT.